Presented here are 20 T cell receptor beta chains from one specimen sequenced in a study of response to subunit inactivated influenza vaccine. In TCRdb, the RT-PCR reads were re-called with MiXCR into one record per CDR3 protein. The table records 150,000 to 200,000 distinct CDR3 sequences, approximately 12% of them present only once. A further study also used this sample, focusing on T cells expressing NK-cell markers. According to that study: For TCR beta, cDNA was produced by 5'RACE template switching with UMIs.

Here the sequenced sample was CD8+ T cells sorted from PBMCs, taken 11 to 12 days after vaccination. The receptors here all came from a man aged 45-60 years who received an inactivated influenza vaccine.

The sample holds many counts of this clonotype. The chain is built from TRBV6-5 and TRBJ2-1; 13 nucleotides align to TRBD2. The CDR3 has 16 amino acids. The germline V gene encodes CDR1 MNHEY and CDR2 SVGAGI. J was trimmed by 5 bases and V by 5 bases; bases with no gene match: 6. The CDR3 protein is CASSILAGGPDNEQFF. The DNA for the CDR3 is TGTGCCAGCAGTATACTAGCGGGAGGGCCGGACAATGAGCAGTTCTTC.

This chain connects TRBV4-3 to TRBJ2-5; D possibly corresponds to TRBD2 (6 bases). The V gene's germline CDR1 is LGHNA and CDR2 YSLEER. The CDR3 is 15 residues long. Trimming pared 0 bases from V and 5 bases from J, leaving 13 bases between. CDR3 in DNA: TGCGCCAGCAGCCAAGATTGGAGTCGGGGGGAGACCCAGTACTTC. Its protein product is CASSQDWSRGETQYF.

A few counts support this clonotype. Here the CDR3 reads CASSEILGNQPQHF. The CDR3 DNA reads TGTGCCAGTAGTGAGATTCTGGGCAATCAGCCCCAGCATTTT. This rearrangement joins TRBV19 to TRBJ1-5; D not certain. V was cut by 5 bases and J by 2 bases, with 10 bases left in between. Germline V gives CDR1 LNHDA, CDR2 SQIVND (reference sequence). This CDR3 contains 14 residues.

The chain is built from TRBV25-1 and TRBJ2-7; TRBD1 aligns across 9 bases. V dropped 3 bases and J dropped 4; count of bases not matched to a gene: 10. Germline CDR1 reads MGHDK; CDR2 reads SYGVNS. The CDR3 loop spans 16 amino acids. CDR3 loop: CASSDHGTGNFYEQYF. The DNA for the CDR3 is TGTGCCAGCAGTGATCACGGGACAGGGAATTTTTACGAGCAGTACTTC.

This clonotype was seen ten or more times. The chain uses TRBV29-1 and TRBJ2-3, with 10 bases aligning to TRBD1. Losses at the gene ends were 4 bases for V and 2 bases for J; bases not matched to a gene: 15. Germline loops: CDR1 SQVTM, CDR2 ANQGSEA. CDR3 size: 18 residues. The CDR3 loop is CSVVTPGQGTPSTDTQYF. The CDR3 DNA reads as TGCAGCGTTGTGACTCCGGGACAGGGGACACCGTCCACAGATACGCAGTATTTT.

This clonotype was observed a few times. The chain employs TRBV29-1 and TRBJ2-2, with TRBD1 matching 8 bases. Germline CDR1 is SQVTM and CDR2 is ANQGSEA. The CDR3 runs to 15 residues. Trimming removed 0 bases from V and 3 bases from J; junction bases left unmatched: 3. The CDR3 region is CSVEDRGQDTGELFF. The CDR3 DNA is TGCAGCGTTGAAGACAGGGGGCAGGACACCGGGGAGCTGTTTTTT.

This chain uses TRBV24-1 with TRBJ2-7; 11 bases agree with TRBD1. Trimming removed 2 bases from V and 2 bases from J; junction bases left unmatched: 4. This CDR3 contains 16 residues. Germline loops: CDR1 KGHDR, CDR2 SFDVKD. As DNA, the CDR3 is TGTGCCACCAGTGATTCCGGGACAGGGGGGACCTACGAGCAGTACTTC. Its translation is CATSDSGTGGTYEQYF.

The chain has TRBV7-2 and TRBJ2-7; 10 bases match TRBD1. This CDR3 comprises 13 residues. In germline, CDR1 is SGHTA, CDR2 FQGNSA. V lost 3 bases, J lost 6 bases, and 2 bases stayed unmatched. The CDR3 sequence: CASSFGDRGEQYF. The CDR3 DNA reads TGTGCCAGCAGCTTTGGGGACAGGGGCGAGCAGTACTTC.

The gene calls are TRBV20-1 and TRBJ2-1; D is unresolved. V dropped 3 bases and J dropped 0 bases, with 12 bases sitting between them. The CDR3 spans 15 residues. The V gene's germline CDR1 is DFQATT and CDR2 SNEGSKA (reference sequence). The CDR3 DNA sequence: TGCAGTGCTAGGCGACGAAACAGCTCCTACAATGAGCAGTTCTTC. It encodes CSARRRNSSYNEQFF.

This clonotype was counted ten times or more. The V gene is TRBV29-1, the J gene TRBJ2-3, with D unresolved. Germline assignment: CDR1 SQVTM and CDR2 ANQGSEA. V dropped 6 bases and J dropped 6 bases, with 7 bases sitting between them. This CDR3 is built from 10 residues. In DNA form, the CDR3 reads TGCAGCGTCCCCCCGGATACGCAGTATTTT. Protein product: CSVPPDTQYF.

The V gene is TRBV12-3 or TRBV12-4, the J gene TRBJ2-5; 9 bases map to TRBD2. This CDR3 is 16 amino acids long. V lost 3 bases, J lost 4 bases, and 9 bases stayed unmatched. CDR3 sequence reads: CASSLSAGGFRETQYF. The CDR3 nucleotides read TGTGCCAGCAGTTTGTCCGCGGGGGGGTTTCGAGAGACCCAGTACTTC.

This clonotype showed up just a few times. This chain connects TRBV7-9 to TRBJ2-5, with D unresolved. Per germline, CDR1 SEHNR and CDR2 FQNEAQ (reference sequence). The CDR3 runs 12 residues. Trimming pared 1 base from V and 5 bases from J, leaving 5 bases between. The CDR3 nucleotides are TGTGCCAGCAGCTTAGGTCTCGAGACCCAGTACTTC. It encodes CASSLGLETQYF.

This clonotype was seen many times. V usage is TRBV13 and J usage is TRBJ2-7; TRBD2 agrees at 9 bases. V dropped 4 bases and J dropped 3; count of bases not matched to a gene: 10. The germline V gene has CDR1 PRHDT and CDR2 FYEKMQ (reference sequence). The CDR3 length is 16 residues. The CDR3 nucleotides read TGTGCCAGCAGCTACCAAGCGGGGGGAGAATTCTACGAGCAGTACTTC. Its protein product is CASSYQAGGEFYEQYF.

The chain is built from TRBV7-9 and TRBJ1-5; 9 bases are shared with TRBD1. V lost 1 base, J lost 3 bases, and 7 bases stayed unmatched. Germline V lookup: CDR1 SEHNR, CDR2 FQNEAQ (reference sequence). The CDR3 runs 17 residues. CDR3 DNA sequence: TGTGCCAGCAGCTTAGTCCTTTGGGACAGGGTCAATCAGCCCCAGCATTTT. It is translated as CASSLVLWDRVNQPQHF.

This sequence joins TRBV11-2 and TRBJ2-7; no firm D call. The V end lost 6 bases, the J end lost 5 bases, and 14 bases lay between the germline ends. The CDR3 has 13 residues. Germline CDR1 reads SGHAT; CDR2 reads FQNNGV. This CDR3 reads CASSESRFHEQYF. DNA for the CDR3: TGTGCCAGCAGTGAGAGTAGGTTCCACGAGCAGTACTTC.

This rearrangement joins TRBV2 to TRBJ2-1; the match to TRBD1 covers 10 bases. The germline V gene has CDR1 SNHLY and CDR2 FYNNEI. The CDR3 contains 20 residues. The J segment lost 4 bases and the V segment lost 4 bases, leaving 19 bases of the junction unmatched. In DNA form, the CDR3 reads TGTGCCAGCAGTGGAACCGGGACAGGGGTACTTGCGGGAGCATACAATGAGCAGTTCTTC. Translated, it gives CASSGTGTGVLAGAYNEQFF.

The rearrangement uses TRBV29-1 and TRBJ2-5; D tentatively reads TRBD1 or TRBD2 (6 bases each). Germline V gives CDR1 SQVTM, CDR2 ANQGSEA. This CDR3 is 15 amino acids long. V was shortened by 4 bases and J by 2 bases, with 17 bases between the two germline ends. This CDR3 is CSVARGGRPQETQYF. DNA for the CDR3: TGCAGCGTTGCCCGAGGGGGGCGACCGCAAGAGACCCAGTACTTC.

This clonotype was seen more than once but under ten times. CDR3 region: CASSPSPIPTEAFF. For the CDR3, the DNA is TGTGCCAGCTCACCGAGTCCCATACCCACTGAAGCTTTCTTT. V and J are TRBV18 and TRBJ1-1, with unresolved D. CDR1 is KGHSH and CDR2 is LQKENI in the germline V gene. The CDR3 is made up of 14 amino acids. V was cut by 3 bases and J by 4 bases, with 12 bases left in between.

In this sample, this clonotype turned up a few times. V and J are TRBV4-1 and TRBJ2-7; TRBD1 matches 7 bases. The CDR3 runs 13 residues. With V trimmed by 1 base and J by 5 bases, 2 bases remained unmatched. The germline CDR1 and CDR2 sequences are MGHRA and YSYEKL. The CDR3: CASSQVQGHEQYF. The CDR3 coding sequence is TGCGCCAGCAGCCAAGTACAGGGGCACGAGCAGTACTTC.

This clonotype was recorded a few times. The J gene is TRBJ2-5, the V gene TRBV6-2 or TRBV6-3, with TRBD2 matching over 7 bases. V trimming: 7 bases; J trimming: 5 bases; junction bases outside the gene matches: 10. Germline V gene sequence: CDR1 MNHEY, CDR2 SVGEGT. This CDR3 region has 14 residues. The CDR3 region is CASTPPGGWETQYF. CDR3 coding DNA: TGTGCCAGCACCCCCCCGGGGGGTTGGGAGACCCAGTACTTC.